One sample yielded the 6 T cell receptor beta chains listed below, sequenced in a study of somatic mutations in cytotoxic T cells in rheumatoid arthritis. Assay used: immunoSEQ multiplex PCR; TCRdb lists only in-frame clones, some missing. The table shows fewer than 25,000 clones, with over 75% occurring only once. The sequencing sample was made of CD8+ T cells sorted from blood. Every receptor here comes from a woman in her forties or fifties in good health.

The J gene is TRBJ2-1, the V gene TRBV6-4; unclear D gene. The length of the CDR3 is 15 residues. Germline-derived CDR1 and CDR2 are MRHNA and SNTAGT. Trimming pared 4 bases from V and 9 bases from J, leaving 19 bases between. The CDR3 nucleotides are TGTGCCAGCAGTGTCTCCTCGATGGGGAACGGTGAGCAGTTCTTC. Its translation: CASSVSSMGNGEQFF.

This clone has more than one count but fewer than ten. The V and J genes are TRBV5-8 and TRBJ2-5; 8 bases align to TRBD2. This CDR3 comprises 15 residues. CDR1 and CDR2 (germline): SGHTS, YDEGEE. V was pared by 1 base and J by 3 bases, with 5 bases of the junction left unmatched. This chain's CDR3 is CASSLYGSGEETQYF. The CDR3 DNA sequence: TGTGCCAGCAGCTTGTATGGTAGCGGGGAAGAGACCCAGTACTTC.

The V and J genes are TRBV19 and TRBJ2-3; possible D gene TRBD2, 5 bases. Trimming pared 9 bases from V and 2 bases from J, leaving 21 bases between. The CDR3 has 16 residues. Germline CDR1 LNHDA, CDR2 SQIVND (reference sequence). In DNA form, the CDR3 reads TGTGCCAGCAGTGAACTAGTGACCCCATACACAGATACGCAGTATTTT. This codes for CASSELVTPYTDTQYF.

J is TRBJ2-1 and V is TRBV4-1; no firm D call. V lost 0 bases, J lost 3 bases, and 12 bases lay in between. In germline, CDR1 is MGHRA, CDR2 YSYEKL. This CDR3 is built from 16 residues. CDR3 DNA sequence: TGCGCCAGCAGCCAAGATTGGCCGAATGTCTACAATGAGCAGTTCTTC. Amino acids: CASSQDWPNVYNEQFF.

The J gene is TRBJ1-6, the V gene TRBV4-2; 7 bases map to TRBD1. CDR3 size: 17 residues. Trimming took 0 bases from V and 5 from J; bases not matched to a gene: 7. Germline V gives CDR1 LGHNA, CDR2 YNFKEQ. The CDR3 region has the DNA TGTGCCAGCAGCCAAGAAGGCGAGGGACAGAATAATTCACCCCTCCACTTT. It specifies CASSQEGEGQNNSPLHF.

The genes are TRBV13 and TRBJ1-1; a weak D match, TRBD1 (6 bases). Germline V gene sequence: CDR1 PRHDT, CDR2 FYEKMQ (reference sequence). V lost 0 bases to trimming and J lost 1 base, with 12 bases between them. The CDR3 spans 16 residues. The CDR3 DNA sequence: TGTGCCAGCAGCTTAGGGCGGACAGCGCCGAACACTGAAGCTTTCTTT. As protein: CASSLGRTAPNTEAFF.